Below, one T cell receptor (beta chain) is given with its context. The antigen is undetermined. These data originate in a study of T cells after yellow fever vaccination. Findings and caveats of the study: There was a small share of clonotypes that showed up in both the CD4 and CD8 compartments. Weaker in magnitude, the secondary response showed a faster peak on day 5 versus 15. Researchers cautioned that FACS-sorted repertoires could harbor abundant clonotypes contaminating from the bulk population. Post-booster samples contained most primary-vaccination clones (around 95% CD4, around 89% CD8).

Each CDR3 protein is one row after TCRdb ran MiXCR on the 5' RACE reads. Of under 700,000 distinct CDR3 sequences listed, 17% are singletons. The V gene's germline CDR1 is MNHEY and CDR2 SMNVEV (reference sequence). CDR3 length: 16 amino acids. The germline V and J ends were trimmed by 0 bases and 6 bases, with 16 bases remaining between them. The chain carries TRBV27 and TRBJ2-3; the D gene is possibly TRBD1 (6 bases). The specimen was PBMCs, collected 5 to 6 days after the first yellow fever vaccination. The source of this sequence is a man aged 18 to 30 who received the YFV17D yellow fever vaccine. The CDR3 nucleotides are TGTGCCAGCAGTTTATCCCAGGGGCCAACTCGGGATACGCAGTATTTT. Translated: CASSLSQGPTRDTQYF.